This TCR beta chain is drawn from a study of shared clonotypes between healthy human individuals. Study-wide context: The cohort had two women and a few men, ages 18 to 49. The plates for each donor numbered three CD4 naive, three CD4 memory, two CD8 naive and one CD8 memory.

Study-wide results and limits: The generation probabilities recorded for non-shared clonotypes fell below those of clonotypes shared by all four donors.

The repertoire was sequenced with immunoSEQ multiplex PCR; TCRdb's copy has only in-frame clones and lacks some. The table lists 1,500,000 or so clones, roughly 96% of them singletons. The CDR3 is 16 amino acids. The V end was cut by 2 bases, the J end by 1 base, with 9 bases between. Germline V gene lookup returns CDR1 SGHAT and CDR2 FQNNGV. As regards this clone: Its antigen is not identified.

Sequencing was done on a sample of naive CD4+ T cells sorted from blood. As for subset: CD45RA+ positively selected. The TCR comes from a young man in good health. This chain connects TRBV11-2 to TRBJ2-6; possible D gene TRBD1, 6 bases. The CDR3 protein is CASSLSTGSGANVLTF. CDR3 nucleotides: TGTGCCAGCAGCTTATCTACAGGGTCTGGGGCCAACGTCCTGACTTTC.